A single TCR beta chain is shown here with its context. The antigen remains unidentified. The data were taken from a study of T cells expressing NK-cell markers. Whole-study context: Seven HCMV-seropositive donors and one seronegative donor made up the eight sequenced donors. Overall study findings and caveats: Also leading the CD3+CD56-NKG2C+ fraction in a few donors were these clonotypes.

Scientists made TCR beta cDNA using 5'RACE template switching with UMIs. For each CDR3 protein, TCRdb gives one entry from its re-call of the 5' RACE reads, without DNA. This table lists 350,000 to 500,000 distinct CDR3 sequences. Germline loops: CDR1 SGHAT, CDR2 FQNNGV. The CDR3 has 17 residues. The chain is built from TRBV11-2 and TRBJ2-5; the D gene TCRdb calls, TRBD2, cannot be checked with no DNA. This TCR was recovered from a woman aged 18-70 years in good health. What was sequenced was blood T cells: a sorted CD56 or NKG2C T cell subset, CD4+ or CD8+ T cells, or bulk PBMC T cells (not recorded which). The CDR3 region is CASSLLAGGYYQETQYF. Drawing the rest from reference TRBV11-2 and TRBJ2-5, the complete variable domain is EAGVAQSPRYKIIEKRQSVAFWCNPISGHATLYWYQQILGQGPKLLIQFQNNGVVDDSQLPKDRFSAERLKGVDSTLKIQPAKLEDSAVYLCASSLLAGGYYQETQYFGPGTRLLVL.